The present T cell receptor beta chain was sequenced within a study of T cells after yellow fever vaccination (dated by TCRdb to between 2017 and 2020). Study-wide context: The SMART-Seq v4 Ultra Low Input RNA kit was used to prepare libraries from fractions with low cell numbers. To track T-cell clones before and after primary and booster YFV17D yellow fever vaccination, bulk TCR alpha and beta repertoires were sequenced longitudinally. The cohort comprised two healthy male donors, one aged 18 to 30 and one aged 30 to 40 years. Blood was collected at multiple timepoints before and after primary and secondary immunization, and bulk PBMC replicates and cell subsets were isolated.

The sample's treatment or condition label, in plain terms: live attenuated yellow fever vaccine strain. PBMCs were isolated from peripheral blood using a standard Ficoll-Paque protocol. CD4 and CD8 T-cell fractions were isolated with Dynabeads CD4 and CD8 positive selection kits. TriZol was used to extract RNA from bulk PBMCs, CD4 and CD8 fractions, and dextramer-positive and dextramer-negative fractions. General study outcomes and caveats: Most clones expanded after primary vaccination (almost 97% of CD4 and around nine tenths of CD8) were re-detected after the booster, suggesting that broad memory maintenance occurred. Because abundant contaminating clonotypes from the bulk population could be contained in FACS-sorted repertoires, computational filtering was required. A small share of clonotypes was detected in both CD4 and CD8 compartments, with the overlap likely arising from convergent recombination. Compared with the primary T-cell response, the secondary T-cell response was faster but weaker, reaching its peak on day 5 rather than on day 15. Because only a couple of donors were included in the study, the extent to which the findings can be generalized is limited.

The sequencing machine was an Illumina NovaSeq 6000. TCR cDNA was made using 5'RACE template switching, a step that added a universal primer site and unique molecular identifiers. Priming of cDNA synthesis was performed from both the TCR alpha and TCR beta constant segments. Library amplification involved two PCR steps, and the second step added sample barcodes and sequencing adapters. Libraries were sequenced on Illumina HiSeq 2500 (2x100 bp) or NovaSeq (2x150 bp). As for the authors' bioinformatics: Reads were demultiplexed and collapsed into UMI consensus sequences with MIGEC, and V(D)J alignment was performed with MiXCR. Vaccine-responding clonotypes were identified with edgeR using replicate PBMC samples, with FDR below 0.01 and a log2 fold change above 5 up to day 15 being required. Each bulk clonotype was labeled CD4 or CD8 based on which sequenced repertoire, CD4 or CD8, contained the clonotype at higher abundance. In TCRdb, the public reads were trimmed at Q25 with fastp and aligned with MiXCR, with productive beta chains retained. Each entry is one CDR3 protein sequence, shown with its most common DNA and genes. The V and J calls were determined by TCRdb, not by the authors. The sample has some 340,000 distinct CDR3 sequences on record, around 10% of them singletons. In total, the top ten clones hold around 3.2% of the sample.

V is cut by 2 bases and J by 7 bases, and the space between the germline ends is 24 bases. The CDR3 holds 17 amino acids from the cysteine to the phenylalanine. Only the CDR3 DNA stays, 51 bases, in frame from base 1. As encoded in the germline V gene, CDR1 is SGHRS while CDR2 is YFSETQ. This clonotype has a count of ten or more. Its antigen is not yet known. No quality values exist for individual bases; no much larger clone is one base distant. The chain links TRBV5-1 with TRBJ2-5, with the D assignment possibly TRBD1 or TRBD2, given 5 matching bases for each. This receptor was identified in a man younger than 35 who received the YFV17D yellow fever vaccine. Sequenced material: CD4+ T cells sorted from PBMCs, taken 45 days after the yellow fever booster vaccination. The nucleotides are TGCGCCAGCAGCTTACCCCTCCCTGCCGGGACGGACATGACCCAGTACTTC. The translation is CASSLPLPAGTDMTQYF. The full variable domain, completed from the reference TRBV5-1 and TRBJ2-5 proteins outside the CDR3, reads KAGVTQTPRYLIKTRGQQVTLSCSPISGHRSVSWYQQTPGQGLQFLFEYFSETQRNKGNFPGRFSGRQFSNSRSEMNVSTLELGDSALYLCASSLPLPAGTDMTQYFGPGTRLLVL.